The TCR beta chain described here comes from a study of blood T cells in healthy people across ages. Study-wide findings and caveats: Age brought a roughly linear fall in TCR beta diversity measured per million T cells.

Of note for this clonotype: Antigen specificity is unknown.

The CDR3 runs 14 residues. Germline CDR1 is SGHDT and CDR2 is YYEEEE. V lost 4 bases and J 0 bases, leaving 8 bases between the germline ends. It was with a sample-barcoded 5' primer and a J-beta primer mix that a second PCR of roughly 6 to 11 cycles was run. TCRdb reprocessed the 5' RACE reads via MiXCR and lists one record per CDR3 protein. This sample has 700,000 or so distinct CDR3 sequences, with 35% to 50% found just once. Donors were systemically healthy Caucasian individuals from Russia aged 6 to 90 years. Per sample, a minimum of 6.5 million PBMCs were isolated. The chain joins TRBV5-6 to TRBJ1-3; no clear D. The TCR was taken from an older man in good health. Specimen: blood. CDR3 sequence reads: CASSPDLSGNTIYF. As DNA, the CDR3 is TGTGCCAGCAGCCCGGATCTCTCTGGAAACACCATATATTTT.